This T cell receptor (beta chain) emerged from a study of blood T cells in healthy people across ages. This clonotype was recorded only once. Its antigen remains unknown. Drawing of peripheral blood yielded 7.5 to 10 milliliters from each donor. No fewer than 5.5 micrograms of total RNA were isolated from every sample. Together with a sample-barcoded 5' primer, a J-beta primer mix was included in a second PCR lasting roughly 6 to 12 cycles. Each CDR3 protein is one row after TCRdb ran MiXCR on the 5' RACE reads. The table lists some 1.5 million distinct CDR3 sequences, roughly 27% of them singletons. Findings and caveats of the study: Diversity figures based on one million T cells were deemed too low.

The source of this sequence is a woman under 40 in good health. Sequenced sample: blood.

The CDR3 here is CASSVPDYTEKLFF. In DNA form, the CDR3 reads TGTGCCAGCAGTGTCCCGGATTATACGGAAAAACTGTTTTTT. The V and J genes are TRBV2 and TRBJ1-4; D is unresolved. The CDR3 has 14 residues. Trimming removed 4 bases at V and 8 bases at J, with 14 bases between. Germline V CDR1 and CDR2: SNHLY, FYNNEI.